This T cell receptor beta chain comes out of a study of blood T cell repertoires in COVID-19. For the study at large: Recovered status applied to Cohort 3 donors who had two consecutive negative PCRs. It also applied to those with clearance or with symptom resolution.

Turning to this clone: Within the sample, other DNA sequences also encode this same CDR3.

The data were produced by immunoSEQ multiplex PCR, yet TCRdb's version contains in-frame clones alone and is incomplete. The table has about 270,000 clones, around 89% seen once. Germline values: CDR1 SEHNR, CDR2 FQNEAQ (reference sequence). This CDR3 region has 14 residues. Trimming stripped 5 bases from V and 0 bases from J, with 11 bases between. This rearrangement joins TRBV7-9 to TRBJ2-7; possible D gene TRBD2, 5 bases. The receptor's source is a woman aged 60-75 years in a cohort exposed to, infected with or recovered from COVID-19 (not recorded which). The sample taken for sequencing was PBMCs or T cells enriched from blood (not recorded which). The CDR3 nucleotides read TGTGCCAGCAGCCTCACCGGGAACTCCTACGAGCAGTACTTC. Encoded protein: CASSLTGNSYEQYF. The entire variable domain, with the rest obtained from reference TRBV7-9 and TRBJ2-7, is as follows: DTGVSQNPRHKITKRGQNVTFRCDPISEHNRLYWYRQTLGQGPEFLTYFQNEAQLEKSRLLSDRFSAERPKGSFSTLEIQRTEQGDSAMYLCASSLTGNSYEQYFGPGTRLTVT.